These T cell receptor beta chains were read from a single sample in a study of long-term antiretroviral therapy in people with HIV. Measured with immunoSEQ multiplex PCR; TCRdb has only the in-frame clones, and not every one. The sample contains 30,000 or so clones, about 93% of which appear only once. Sequenced here: unsorted PBMCs, sampled 6.2 years after starting antiretroviral therapy. These TCRs come from a man aged 40-55 years with HIV. CDR3s leave out the opening cysteine and the closing phenylalanine or tryptophan. The size entry is marked missing in some rows and otherwise reads once, few, many or a size class.

>few|TRBV5-4
ASSLDTDQPQH
>-|TRBV30
AWSVAGRNGELF
>-|TRBV5-6
ASIWRGSGGETQY
>-|TRBV7-3
ASSHRGGKLGNQPQH
>-|TRBV19
ASSETGGVGTETQY
>-|TRBV2
ASSRDRNTEAF
>once|TRBV5-1
ASSLAMGEGYT
>once|TRBV5-1
ASSREMNTEAF
>-|TRBV19
ASSHRTTDTQY
>-|TRBV10-2
ASGDGGSYEQY
>-|TRBV19
ASSSSRVETQY
>-|TRBV10-3
AISDLSNQPQH
>few|TRBV9
ASSVDGLAGEQF
>-|TRBV9
ASSTWTANSYNEQF
>-|TRBV7-8
ASSPQRGGRETQY
>-|TRBV7-2
ASSPHNSGNSYNEQF
>-|TRBV11-2
ASRKLVNPTDTQY
>-|TRBV2
ASSVNRAYGYT
>-|TRBV9
ASSVEEDSGGANEQF
>-|TRBV19
ASSIGPGTEAF
>-|TRBV5-1
ASSFIRGDTGELF
>-|TRBV7-3
ASSLYGGRGEQY
>once|TRBV7-2
ASSTLAAEQY
>-|TRBV19
ASSIEQGINEKLF
>-|TRBV5-4
ASSSDRVGQETQY
>few|TRBV20-1
SASDHEQY
>-|TRBV6-1
ASREIGPGGAF
>-|TRBV7-9
ASSLALTGGDEQF
>-|TRBV7-7
ASSQLSGAQETQY
>-|TRBV5-6
ASSATGTANEKLF
>-|TRBV15
ATSPSGGGRGYT
>-|TRBV19
ASSIRQSIGYEQY
>-|TRBV19
ASGDRGSETQY
>-|TRBV7-2
ASSQDGRYGYT
>once|TRBV11-2
ASSFDPPGSGNTIY
>-|TRBV27
ASSLGYNEQF
>-|TRBV7-2
ASSVRAFNEKLF
>-|TRBV10-3
AISDTERGETQY
>-|TRBV6-5
ASSLGLAETQY
>once|TRBV7-8
ASSALAGGPAETQY
>-|TRBV7-6
ASSVSGGASEQF